These 15 T cell receptor beta chains were all obtained from the same sample, sequenced in a study of blood T cells in healthy people across ages. A second PCR, run for roughly 7 to 12 cycles, used a sample-barcoded 5' primer plus a J-beta primer mix. TCRdb fed the 5' RACE reads into MiXCR, producing one record per CDR3 protein. This sample has over 500,000 distinct CDR3 sequences, with about 27% found just once. Separately, the same data were catalogued under a study of T cells of mothers and their children.

Material for sequencing was blood. These receptors all come from a boy younger than 10 in good health.

This clonotype was counted between two and nine times. As DNA, the CDR3 is TGTGCCAGCATTGTTTCTAGCGGGGGATACAATGAGCAGTTCTTC. Protein sequence: CASIVSSGGYNEQFF. The chain joins TRBV2 to TRBJ2-1, with TRBD2 matching over 10 bases. From germline, CDR1 is SNHLY and CDR2 FYNNEI. J lost 4 bases, V lost 7 bases, and 7 bases had no gene match. This CDR3 spans 15 amino acids.

The sample holds a few counts of this clonotype. The chain links TRBV7-2 to TRBJ2-7; D is tentatively TRBD1 or TRBD2 (5 bases each). V was cut by 5 bases and J by 4 bases, with 18 bases left in between. CDR1 SGHTA and CDR2 FQGNSA come from the germline V gene. The length of the CDR3 is 15 residues. CDR3 DNA: TGTGCCAGCAGCCCAGTGGGACCGGCTACATACGAGCAGTACTTC. Translating it yields CASSPVGPATYEQYF.

This sequence joins TRBV3-1 and TRBJ2-5; TRBD1 is a possible D gene (6 bases). The assigned J gene may be wrong: the sequence end matches TRBJ2-7 better. Germline CDR1 LGHDT, CDR2 YNNKEL (reference sequence). The CDR3 runs to 14 residues. In DNA, the CDR3 is TGTGCCAGCAGCCATGGGACATGGGCCTACGAGCAGTACTTC. This encodes CASSHGTWAYEQYF.

In the case of this clonotype: A read error may be the cause here, since a much bigger clone is one base away. This chain joins TRBV7-9 and TRBJ2-5; D is undetermined. V was pared by 5 bases and J by 5 bases, with 6 bases between. CDR1 and CDR2 (germline): SEHNR, FQNEAQ (reference sequence). The CDR3 runs 11 residues. This CDR3 is CASSPVETQYF. The CDR3 DNA is TGTGCCAGCAGCCCCGTGGAGACCCAGTACTTC.

This chain uses TRBV12-3 or TRBV12-4 with TRBJ2-7; TRBD2 matches 8 bases. V was clipped by 3 bases and J by 2 bases; unmatched bases: 3. The CDR3 consists of 14 residues. CDR3 in DNA: TGTGCCAGCAGTTTCGTAGCGGGGCCCTACGAGCAGTACTTC. Residues: CASSFVAGPYEQYF.

The chain is built from TRBV20-1 and TRBJ2-3; 11 positions match TRBD2. This CDR3 is built from 18 residues. The germline V gene has CDR1 DFQATT and CDR2 SNEGSKA (reference sequence). The V segment lost 3 bases and the J segment 0 bases; nucleotides outside the gene matches: 11. CDR3 nucleotides: TGCAGTGCTAGTAGACTAGCGGGACGGGCTTCGAGCACAGATACGCAGTATTTT. This translates into CSASRLAGRASSTDTQYF.

This rearrangement joins TRBV7-9 to TRBJ2-3; possible D gene TRBD2, 6 bases. The germline V and J ends were trimmed by 2 bases and 7 bases, with 16 bases remaining between them. Germline V gene lookup returns CDR1 SEHNR and CDR2 FQNEAQ (reference sequence). The length of the CDR3 is 15 residues. The CDR3: CASSLSVRGINTQYF. The CDR3 DNA follows: TGTGCCAGCAGCTTATCAGTTCGGGGGATTAATACGCAGTATTTT. Looking up the rest from reference TRBV7-9 and TRBJ2-3 gives the full variable domain: DTGVSQNPRHKITKRGQNVTFRCDPISEHNRLYWYRQTLGQGPEFLTYFQNEAQLEKSRLLSDRFSAERPKGSFSTLEIQRTEQGDSAMYLCASSLSVRGINTQYFGPGTRLTVL.

This clonotype has a handful of counts. This chain links TRBV6-5 with TRBJ2-1; no definite D call. The closer fit of TRBJ2-7 to the DNA end suggests the J call may be wrong. Germline V gene lookup returns CDR1 MNHEY and CDR2 SVGAGI. The CDR3 sequence is 11 residues long. CDR3 coding DNA: TGTGCCAGCAGTTACAGTTATAAGCAGTACTTC. It encodes CASSYSYKQYF.

This clonotype was seen many times. This sequence joins TRBV12-3 or TRBV12-4 and TRBJ2-5; D gene uncertain. This CDR3 comprises 15 residues. V shed 3 bases and J shed 3 bases, with 14 bases lying between them. CDR3 residues: CASSFGRIQKETQYF. The CDR3 bases are TGTGCCAGCAGTTTTGGTCGAATACAAAAAGAGACCCAGTACTTC.

The rearrangement uses TRBV20-1 and TRBJ2-1; possible D gene TRBD2, 7 bases. Trimming stripped 6 bases from V and 4 bases from J, with 16 bases between. Germline-derived CDR1 and CDR2 are DFQATT and SNEGSKA (reference sequence). CDR3 length equals 14 residues. This chain's CDR3 is CSAMAGRGYNEQFF. In nucleotides, the CDR3 is TGCAGTGCGATGGCGGGGAGGGGGTACAATGAGCAGTTCTTC.

The rearrangement joins TRBV29-1 to TRBJ1-2; possibly TRBD1 for D (5 bases). The CDR3 runs 11 residues. With 3 bases removed from V and 8 bases from J, the gap between germline ends came to 10 bases. CDR1 SQVTM and CDR2 ANQGSEA come from the germline V gene. The CDR3, as DNA: TGCAGCGTTGATGAGGGGCCCGGCTACACCTTC. Its translation: CSVDEGPGYTF. The variable domain in full, with the rest retrieved from reference TRBV29-1 and TRBJ1-2, is SAVISQKPSRDICQRGTSLTIQCQVDSQVTMMFWYRQQPGQSLTLIATANQGSEATYESGFVIDKFPISRPNLTFSTLTVSNMSPEDSSIYLCSVDEGPGYTFGSGTRLTVV.

The V gene is TRBV7-2, the J gene TRBJ2-1; D is possibly TRBD2 (6 bases). CDR1 is SGHTA and CDR2 is FQGNSA in the germline V gene. The V end lost 5 bases, the J end lost 5 bases, and 16 bases lay between the germline ends. The CDR3 spans 15 residues. The chain's CDR3 is CASSTLGTGHNEQFF. The CDR3 DNA is TGTGCCAGCAGCACATTAGGGACTGGACACAATGAGCAGTTCTTC. Drawing the rest from reference TRBV7-2 and TRBJ2-1, the complete variable domain is GAGVSQSPSNKVTEKGKDVELRCDPISGHTALYWYRQSLGQGLEFLIYFQGNSAPDKSGLPSDRFSAERTGGSVSTLTIQRTQQEDSAVYLCASSTLGTGHNEQFFGPGTRLTVL.

In its sample, this clonotype was seen a few times. This chain uses TRBV9 with TRBJ1-4; no reliable D call. The CDR3 loop spans 15 amino acids. Germline V gene data show CDR1 as SGDLS and CDR2 as YYNGEE. The V end was cut by 1 base, the J end by 0 bases, with 7 bases between. The DNA for the CDR3 is TGTGCCAGCAGCGTATCGGCGGCAACTAATGAAAAACTGTTTTTT. This translates into CASSVSAATNEKLFF.

This sequence joins TRBV9 and TRBJ2-1; 11 nucleotides align to TRBD2. Gene TRBJ2-5 matches the end of the DNA better, so the J call may be wrong. Germline loops: CDR1 SGDLS, CDR2 YYNGEE. CDR3 length equals 16 residues. CDR3 in amino acids: CASSVGTSGGPETQYF. The CDR3 bases are TGTGCCAGCAGCGTAGGTACTAGCGGGGGACCAGAGACCCAGTACTTC.

CDR3 in DNA: TGTGCCACCAGCAGAGATCAGGCCTTCCTAGCCGGGGAGCTGTTTTTT. This codes for CATSRDQAFLAGELFF. The chain links TRBV15 to TRBJ2-2, with D uncertain. This CDR3 has 16 residues. Deletions cut 0 bases from V and 6 bases from J, with 14 bases between. Germline V gene sequence: CDR1 LNHNV, CDR2 YYDKDF (reference sequence). The entire variable domain, with the rest obtained from reference TRBV15 and TRBJ2-2, is as follows: DAMVIQNPRYQVTQFGKPVTLSCSQTLNHNVMYWYQQKSSQAPKLLFHYYDKDFNNEADTPDNFQSRRPNTSFCFLDIRSPGLGDTAMYLCATSRDQAFLAGELFFGEGSRLTVL.